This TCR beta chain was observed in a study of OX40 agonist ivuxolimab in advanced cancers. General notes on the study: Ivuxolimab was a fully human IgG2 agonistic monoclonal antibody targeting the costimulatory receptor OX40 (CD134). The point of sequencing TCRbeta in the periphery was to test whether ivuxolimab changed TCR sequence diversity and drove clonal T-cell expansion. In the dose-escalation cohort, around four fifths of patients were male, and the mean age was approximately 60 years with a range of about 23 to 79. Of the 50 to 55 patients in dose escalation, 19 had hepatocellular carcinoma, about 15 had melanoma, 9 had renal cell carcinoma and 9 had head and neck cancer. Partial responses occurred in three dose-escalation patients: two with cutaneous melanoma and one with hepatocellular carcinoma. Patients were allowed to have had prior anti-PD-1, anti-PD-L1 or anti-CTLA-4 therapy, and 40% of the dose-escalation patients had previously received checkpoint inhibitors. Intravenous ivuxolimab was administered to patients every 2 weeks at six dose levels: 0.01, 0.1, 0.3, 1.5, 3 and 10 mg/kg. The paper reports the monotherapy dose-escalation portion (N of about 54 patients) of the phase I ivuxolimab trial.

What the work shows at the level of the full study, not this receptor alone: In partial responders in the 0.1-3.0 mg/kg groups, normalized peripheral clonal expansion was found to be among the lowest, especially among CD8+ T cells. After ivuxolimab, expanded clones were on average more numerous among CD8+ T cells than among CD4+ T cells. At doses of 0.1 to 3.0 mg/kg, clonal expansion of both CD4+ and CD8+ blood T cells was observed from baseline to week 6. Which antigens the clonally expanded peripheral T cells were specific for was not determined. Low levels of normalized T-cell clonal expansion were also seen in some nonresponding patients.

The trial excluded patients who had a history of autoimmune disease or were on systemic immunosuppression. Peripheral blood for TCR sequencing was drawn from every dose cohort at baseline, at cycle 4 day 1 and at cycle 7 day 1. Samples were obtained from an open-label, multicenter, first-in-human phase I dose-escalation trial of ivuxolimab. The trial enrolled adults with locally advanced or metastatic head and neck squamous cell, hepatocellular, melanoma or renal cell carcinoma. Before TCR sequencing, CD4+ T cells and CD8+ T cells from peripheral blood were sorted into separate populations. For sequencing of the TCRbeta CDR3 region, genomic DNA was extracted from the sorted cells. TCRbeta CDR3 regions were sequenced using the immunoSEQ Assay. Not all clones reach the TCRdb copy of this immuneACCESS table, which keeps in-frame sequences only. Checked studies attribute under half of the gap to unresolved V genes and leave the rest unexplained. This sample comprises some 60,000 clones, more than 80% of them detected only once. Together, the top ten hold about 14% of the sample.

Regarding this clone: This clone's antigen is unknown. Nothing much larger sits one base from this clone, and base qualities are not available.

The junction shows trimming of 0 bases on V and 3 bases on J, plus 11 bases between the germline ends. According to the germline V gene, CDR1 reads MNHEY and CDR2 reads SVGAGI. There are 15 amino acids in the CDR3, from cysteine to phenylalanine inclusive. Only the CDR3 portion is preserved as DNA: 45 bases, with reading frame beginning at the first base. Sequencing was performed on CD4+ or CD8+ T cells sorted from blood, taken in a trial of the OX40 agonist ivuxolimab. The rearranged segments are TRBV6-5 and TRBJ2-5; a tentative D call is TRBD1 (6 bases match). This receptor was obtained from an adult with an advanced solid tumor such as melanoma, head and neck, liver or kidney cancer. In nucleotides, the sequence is TGTGCCAGCAGTTACTCGTCCGGACAGAAAGAGACCCAGTACTTC. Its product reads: CASSYSSGQKETQYF.